This TCR beta chain is drawn from a study of cytomegalovirus exposure and HLA in healthy donors. Study background: Unique TCR beta sequences numbering approximately 100 million came from around 180 million T cells in an earlier analysis.

60 Vbeta and 13 Jbeta primers were used in PCR. Using immunoSEQ multiplex PCR, the repertoire was profiled, and TCRdb retains in-frame clones only, with some absent. The table has about 170,000 clones, roughly 80% seen once. This clone was observed a few times. Germline loops: CDR1 MNHEY, CDR2 SMNVEV (reference sequence). This CDR3 is built from 15 residues. After removal of 3 bases from V and 8 bases from J, the junction contained 7 bases not matched to a gene. The receptor comes from a male donor in good health and CMV-seronegative. The chain joins TRBV27 to TRBJ2-1; 10 bases are a match to TRBD2. Material: PBMCs. The CDR3 DNA is TGTGCCAGCAGTTTTAAGAGCGGGGGGGCGGATGAGCAGTTCTTC. Translated: CASSFKSGGADEQFF.